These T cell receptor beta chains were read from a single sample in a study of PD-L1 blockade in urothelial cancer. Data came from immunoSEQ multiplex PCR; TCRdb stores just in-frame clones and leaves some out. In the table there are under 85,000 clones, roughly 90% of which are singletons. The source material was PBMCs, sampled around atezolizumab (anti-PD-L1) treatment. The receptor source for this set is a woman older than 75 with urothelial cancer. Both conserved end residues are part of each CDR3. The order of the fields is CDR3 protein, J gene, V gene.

CASSLLGGAGTQYF | TRBJ2-5 | TRBV11-2
CASSLMEEQYF | TRBJ2-7 | TRBV5-8
CASSKIISGANVLTF | TRBJ2-6 | TRBV5-1
CASAGVGEQYF | TRBJ2-7 | TRBV2
CASSLEEMNTEAFF | TRBJ1-1 | TRBV5-1
CASSLDQGLGELFF | TRBJ2-2 | TRBV5-4
CATRQGPTYEQYF | TRBJ2-7 | TRBV2
CASSPPGTSGRVLSSYEQYF | TRBJ2-7 | TRBV28
CASSEISGSGRQYF | TRBJ2-7 | TRBV6-1
CASSLGQGVSFF | TRBJ1-2 | TRBV7-9
CASSLAEGTEAFF | TRBJ1-1 | TRBV5-1
CASSGDRIYTGELFF | TRBJ2-2 | TRBV7-6
CASNQALYGYTF | TRBJ1-2 | TRBV28
CASSPQRRSTDTQYF | TRBJ2-3 | TRBV5-1
CASSSRQAFYGYTF | TRBJ1-2 | TRBV5-4
CASSRLAGTANYGYTF | TRBJ1-2 | TRBV7-9
CASSGGLAGGLTGELFF | TRBJ2-2 | TRBV10-1
CASSPMGQGRRGTEAFF | TRBJ1-1 | TRBV9
CASSSPGITGELFF | TRBJ2-2 | TRBV18
CAWGQGGTGNTIYF | TRBJ1-3 | TRBV30
CASSAGQGAHEQYF | TRBJ2-7 | TRBV5-1
CASSLDRGSTEAFF | TRBJ1-1 | TRBV5-4
CASSFLTGPNTEAFF | TRBJ1-1 | TRBV5-1
CASSGQGNEQFF | TRBJ2-1 | TRBV10-2
CASSEGLVSGELFF | TRBJ2-2 | TRBV6-1
CASSLLPGTYYNEQFF | TRBJ2-1 | TRBV28
CASSPGQTYGYTF | TRBJ1-2 | TRBV18
CASSPGDRGRETQYF | TRBJ2-5 | TRBV6-1
CASSLGPSYGYTF | TRBJ1-2 | TRBV28
CASSQSGINYGYTF | TRBJ1-2 | TRBV16
CATSRRGQGSNTGELFF | TRBJ2-2 | TRBV15
CASSLASHEQYF | TRBJ2-7 | TRBV5-4
CASSSVNTEAFF | TRBJ1-1 | TRBV28
CASTARRNTEAFF | TRBJ1-1 | TRBV28
CASSPPRRGLGETQYF | TRBJ2-5 | TRBV18
CATSRDPLATGELFF | TRBJ2-2 | TRBV15
CAWSYDTEAFF | TRBJ1-1 | TRBV30
CASSLAQATSGSTDTQYF | TRBJ2-3 | TRBV7-2
CASSLGQANTEAFF | TRBJ1-1 | TRBV7-8
CASSGGLWNIQYF | TRBJ2-4 | TRBV27
CATSRGLAGVVDTQYF | TRBJ2-3 | TRBV15
CASSPRTGENTQYF | TRBJ2-3 | TRBV2
CASSRTSGAGQYF | TRBJ2-5 | TRBV7-2
CASSLTPGQGTEAFF | TRBJ1-1 | TRBV7-3
CASSTRTGGSYNEQFF | TRBJ2-1 | TRBV7-6
CASSPFNVAGGETQYF | TRBJ2-5 | TRBV7-2
CASSQFKHTDTQYF | TRBJ2-3 | TRBV16
CASSGDRAAENEQFF | TRBJ2-1 | TRBV2
CAWILTGDYGYTF | TRBJ1-2 | TRBV30
CASSVPGTSGYEQYF | TRBJ2-7 | TRBV7-2
CASSVLDRDVQPQHF | TRBJ1-5 | TRBV6-1
CASSPTLGNQPQHF | TRBJ1-5 | TRBV6-1
CASSGLVAGNTIYF | TRBJ1-3 | TRBV28
CASSPTGRNTEAFF | TRBJ1-1 | TRBV7-3